This paragraph reports one T cell receptor (beta chain). This sample is part of a study of blood T cell repertoires in COVID-19. Profiled with immunoSEQ multiplex PCR; TCRdb holds only in-frame clones, not every one. In the table there are about 76,000 clones, roughly 88% of which are singletons. Germline values: CDR1 SGHTA, CDR2 FQGNSA. The CDR3 is made up of 17 amino acids. The V segment lost 1 base and the J segment 1 base; nucleotides outside the gene matches: 6. Sequencing was carried out using peripheral blood. V is TRBV7-2 and J is TRBJ2-1; TRBD2 matches at 8 bases. The TCR originated in a man aged 45 to 65 with active COVID-19. The DNA for the CDR3 is TGTGCCAGCAGCTTAGGTCAGGGACTAGAATCCTACAATGAGCAGTTCTTC. This sequence encodes CASSLGQGLESYNEQFF.